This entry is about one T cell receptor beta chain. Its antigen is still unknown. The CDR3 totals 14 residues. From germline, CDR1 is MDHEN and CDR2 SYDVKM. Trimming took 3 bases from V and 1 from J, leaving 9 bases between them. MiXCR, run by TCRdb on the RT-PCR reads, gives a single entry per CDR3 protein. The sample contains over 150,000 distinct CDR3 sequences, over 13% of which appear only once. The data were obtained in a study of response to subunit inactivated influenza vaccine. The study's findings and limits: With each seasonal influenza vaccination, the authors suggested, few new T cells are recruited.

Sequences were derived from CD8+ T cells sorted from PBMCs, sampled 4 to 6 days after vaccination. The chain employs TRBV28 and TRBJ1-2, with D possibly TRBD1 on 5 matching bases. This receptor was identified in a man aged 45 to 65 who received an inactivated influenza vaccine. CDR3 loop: CASSFMTDNYGYTF. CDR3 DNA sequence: TGTGCCAGCAGTTTTATGACAGATAACTATGGCTACACCTTC.